This T cell receptor beta chain was recorded in a study of T cells in Graves' hyperthyroidism and ophthalmopathy. Study-wide background: Peripheral blood was secured at the point of initial diagnosis, before any treatment.

An absence of ophthalmopathy progression within 18 months meant stable Graves' hyperthyroidism. The CDR3 regions of TCR beta were amplified from RNA transcripts. With the HTBI primer set, the TCR CDR3 went through a first round of RT-PCR. TCRdb passed the multiplex PCR reads through MiXCR, listing each CDR3 protein once. This table has 300,000 to 350,000 distinct CDR3 sequences, 11% to 15% appearing once. The specimen was blood. This TCR was sampled from a young woman with Graves' hyperthyroidism.

The CDR3 spells CASSGDDRGGAEAFF. The DNA for the CDR3 is TGTGCCAGCAGCGGGGACGACAGGGGAGGCGCTGAAGCTTTCTTT. This chain joins TRBV9 and TRBJ1-1; TRBD1 agrees at 8 bases. V lost 3 bases and J lost 6; bases outside the gene matches: 10. The CDR3 length is 15 residues. CDR1 is SGDLS, CDR2 YYNGEE, per germline.